This T cell receptor (beta chain) was documented in a study of blood T cells in healthy people across ages. The study recruited healthy Caucasian donors from Russia who were aged roughly 6 to 95. For every donor, a draw yielded 7.5 to 10 milliliters of peripheral blood. CDR1 SGHKS and CDR2 YYEKEE come from the germline V gene (reference sequence). V shed 0 bases, J shed 4 bases, and the junction held 1 base outside the gene matches. CDR3 size: 15 residues. The table lists this clonotype with a few counts. Then a second PCR, running roughly 6 to 11 cycles, was carried out with a sample-barcoded 5' primer and a J-beta primer mix. Sequencing of every sample gave 3 million or more CDR3-containing paired-end reads. TCRdb re-analysed the 5' RACE reads in MiXCR, keeping a single row per CDR3 protein. Seen here are fewer than 750,000 distinct CDR3 sequences, 40% to 55% observed once, and the top ten hold around 24%.

What was sequenced was blood. This clonotype originated in a man aged 80 or over in good health. This sequence joins TRBV5-5 and TRBJ2-1; 10 positions match TRBD2. The CDR3 loop reads CASSLGTSGYNEQFF. In DNA form, the CDR3 reads TGTGCCAGCAGCTTGGGGACTAGCGGATACAATGAGCAGTTCTTC.